This T cell receptor beta chain is drawn from a study of control samples from healthy donors and cancer patients. The CDR3 runs 14 residues. V was trimmed by 7 bases and J by 2 bases, leaving 11 bases between them. The germline V gene encodes CDR1 MNHEY and CDR2 SVGAGI. This clone came up a few times. Sequencing was performed with immunoSEQ multiplex PCR; in TCRdb, only in-frame clones are kept and a portion is missing. Of tens of thousands of clones listed, approximately 90% were seen once; the top ten hold 0.91%. This clonotype was obtained from a man aged 25-45 years with colorectal cancer. V gene TRBV6-5 combines with J gene TRBJ2-2; tentatively, D is TRBD2 (5 bases). Sequenced sample: PBMCs. The CDR3 bases are TGTGCCAGCAAAAGGGCGGGCAACACCGGGGAGCTGTTTTTT. It specifies CASKRAGNTGELFF.